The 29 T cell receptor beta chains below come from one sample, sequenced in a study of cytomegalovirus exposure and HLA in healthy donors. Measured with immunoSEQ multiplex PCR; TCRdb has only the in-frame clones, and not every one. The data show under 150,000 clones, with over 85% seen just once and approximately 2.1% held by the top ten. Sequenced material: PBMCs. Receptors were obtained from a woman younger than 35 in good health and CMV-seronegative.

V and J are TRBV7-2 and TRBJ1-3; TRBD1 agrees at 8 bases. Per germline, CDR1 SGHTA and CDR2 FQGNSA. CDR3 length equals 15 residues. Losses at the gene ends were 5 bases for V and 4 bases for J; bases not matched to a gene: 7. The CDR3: CASSALTGVGNTIYF. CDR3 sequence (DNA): TGTGCCAGCAGCGCACTGACAGGGGTGGGAAACACCATATATTTT.

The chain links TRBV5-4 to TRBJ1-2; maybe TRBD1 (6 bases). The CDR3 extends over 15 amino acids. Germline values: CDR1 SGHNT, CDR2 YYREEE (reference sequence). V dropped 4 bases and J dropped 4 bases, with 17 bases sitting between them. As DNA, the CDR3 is TGTGCCAGCAGCCCAGGACAGTCAACAGTCTATGGCTACACCTTC. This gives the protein CASSPGQSTVYGYTF.

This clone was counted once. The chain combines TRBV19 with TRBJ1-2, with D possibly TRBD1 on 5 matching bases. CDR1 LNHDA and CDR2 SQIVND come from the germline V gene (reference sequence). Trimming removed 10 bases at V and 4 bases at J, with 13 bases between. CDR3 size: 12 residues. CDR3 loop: CATQWGGYGYTF. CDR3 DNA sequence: TGTGCCACCCAGTGGGGGGGCTATGGCTACACCTTC.

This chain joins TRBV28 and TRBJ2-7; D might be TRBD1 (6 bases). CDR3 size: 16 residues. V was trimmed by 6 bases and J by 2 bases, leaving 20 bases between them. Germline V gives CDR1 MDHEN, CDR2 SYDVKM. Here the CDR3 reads CASRGPGTHSTYEQYF. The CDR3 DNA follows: TGTGCCAGCAGGGGACCCGGGACACATTCAACCTACGAGCAGTACTTC.

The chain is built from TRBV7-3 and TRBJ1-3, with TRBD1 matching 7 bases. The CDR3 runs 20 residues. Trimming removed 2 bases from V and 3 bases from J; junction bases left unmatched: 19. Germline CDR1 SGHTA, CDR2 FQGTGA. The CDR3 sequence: CASSLARGDSRFILGNTIYF. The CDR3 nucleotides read TGTGCCAGCAGCTTAGCTCGAGGGGACAGCCGATTCATCCTTGGAAACACCATATATTTT. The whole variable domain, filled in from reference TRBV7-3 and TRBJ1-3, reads GAGVSQTPSNKVTEKGKYVELRCDPISGHTALYWYRQSLGQGPEFLIYFQGTGAADDSGLPNDRFFAVRPEGSVSTLKIQRTERGDSAVYLCASSLARGDSRFILGNTIYFGEGSWLTVV.

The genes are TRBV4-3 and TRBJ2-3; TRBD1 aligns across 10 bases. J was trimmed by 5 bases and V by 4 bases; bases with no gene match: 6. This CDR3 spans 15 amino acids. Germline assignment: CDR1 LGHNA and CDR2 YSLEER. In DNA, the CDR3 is TGCGCCAGCAGCCCGAGGACAGGGGGTCGAGATACGCAGTATTTT. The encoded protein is CASSPRTGGRDTQYF.

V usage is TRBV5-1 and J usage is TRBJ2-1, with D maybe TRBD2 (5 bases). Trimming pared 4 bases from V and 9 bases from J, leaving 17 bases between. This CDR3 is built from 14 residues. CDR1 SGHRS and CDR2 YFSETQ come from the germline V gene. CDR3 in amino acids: CASSTPELVSEQFF. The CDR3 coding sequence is TGCGCCAGCAGCACCCCCGAACTAGTAAGTGAGCAGTTCTTC.

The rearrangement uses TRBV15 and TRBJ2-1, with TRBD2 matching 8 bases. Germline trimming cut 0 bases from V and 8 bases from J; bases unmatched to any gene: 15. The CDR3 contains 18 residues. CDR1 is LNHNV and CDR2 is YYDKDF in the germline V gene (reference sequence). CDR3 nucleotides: TGTGCCACCAGCAGAGAAGGGCTAGGCGGGGGGAGGGTGTATGAGCAGTTCTTC. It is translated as CATSREGLGGGRVYEQFF.

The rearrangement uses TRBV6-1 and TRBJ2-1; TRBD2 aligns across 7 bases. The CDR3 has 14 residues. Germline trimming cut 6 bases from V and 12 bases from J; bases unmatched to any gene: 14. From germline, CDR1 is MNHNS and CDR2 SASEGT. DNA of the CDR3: TGTGCCAGCAGGACCCGCGGGAGACTCAGAGGGCAGTTCTTC. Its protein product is CASRTRGRLRGQFF.

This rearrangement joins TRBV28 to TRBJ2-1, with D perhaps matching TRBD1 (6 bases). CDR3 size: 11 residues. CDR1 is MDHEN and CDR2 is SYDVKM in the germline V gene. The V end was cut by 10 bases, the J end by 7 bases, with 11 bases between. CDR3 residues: CATTTGNEQFF. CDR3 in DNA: TGTGCCACTACCACAGGGAATGAGCAGTTCTTC. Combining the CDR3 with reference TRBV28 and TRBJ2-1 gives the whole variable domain DVKVTQSSRYLVKRTGEKVFLECVQDMDHENMFWYRQDPGLGLRLIYFSYDVKMKEKGDIPEGYSVSREKKERFSLILESASTNQTSMYLCATTTGNEQFFGPGTRLTVL.

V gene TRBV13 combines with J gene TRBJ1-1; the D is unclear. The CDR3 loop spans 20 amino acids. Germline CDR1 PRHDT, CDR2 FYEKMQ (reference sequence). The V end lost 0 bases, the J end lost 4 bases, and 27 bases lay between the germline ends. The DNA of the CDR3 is TGTGCCAGCAGCTTAGGCGCCATAATATCGGGAGCGCGCGGCCTCACTGAAGCTTTCTTT. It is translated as CASSLGAIISGARGLTEAFF.

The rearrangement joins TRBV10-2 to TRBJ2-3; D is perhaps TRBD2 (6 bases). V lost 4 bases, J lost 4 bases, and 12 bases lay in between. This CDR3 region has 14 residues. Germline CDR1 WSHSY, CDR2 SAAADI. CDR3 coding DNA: TGCGCCAGCAGTGGTGGTAGCGGCTCAGATACGCAGTATTTT. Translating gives CASSGGSGSDTQYF.

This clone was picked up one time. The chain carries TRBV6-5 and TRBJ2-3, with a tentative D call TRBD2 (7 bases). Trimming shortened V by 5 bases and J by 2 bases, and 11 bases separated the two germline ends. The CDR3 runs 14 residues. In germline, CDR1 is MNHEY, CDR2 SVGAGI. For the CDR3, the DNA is TGTGCCAGCAGTATTGCGGGGGCCACAGATACGCAGTATTTT. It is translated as CASSIAGATDTQYF.

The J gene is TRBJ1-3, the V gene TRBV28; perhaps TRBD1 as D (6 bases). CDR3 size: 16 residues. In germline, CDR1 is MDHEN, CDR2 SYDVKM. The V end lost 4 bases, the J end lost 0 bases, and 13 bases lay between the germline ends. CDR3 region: CASSSTGAPSGNTIYF. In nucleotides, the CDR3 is TGTGCCAGCAGTTCGACAGGAGCCCCCTCTGGAAACACCATATATTTT.

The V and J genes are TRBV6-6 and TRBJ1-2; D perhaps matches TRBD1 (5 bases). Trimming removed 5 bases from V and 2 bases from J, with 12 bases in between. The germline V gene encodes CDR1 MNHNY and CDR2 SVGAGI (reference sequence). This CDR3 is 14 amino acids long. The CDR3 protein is CASSPGSLNYGYTF. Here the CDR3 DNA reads TGTGCCAGCAGTCCAGGGTCCTTAAACTATGGCTACACCTTC.

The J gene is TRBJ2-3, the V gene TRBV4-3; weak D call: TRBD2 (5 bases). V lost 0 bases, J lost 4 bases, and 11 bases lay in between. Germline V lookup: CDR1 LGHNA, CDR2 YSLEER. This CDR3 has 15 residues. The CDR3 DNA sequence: TGCGCCAGCAGCCAAGACGGTAGCGAGTCAGATACGCAGTATTTT. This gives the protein CASSQDGSESDTQYF.

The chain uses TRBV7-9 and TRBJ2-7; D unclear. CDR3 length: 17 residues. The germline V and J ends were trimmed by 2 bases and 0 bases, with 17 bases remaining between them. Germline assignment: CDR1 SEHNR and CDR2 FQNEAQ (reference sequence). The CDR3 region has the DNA TGTGCCAGCAGCTTACCCAGGATTGGCAGCCTCTCCTACGAGCAGTACTTC. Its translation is CASSLPRIGSLSYEQYF. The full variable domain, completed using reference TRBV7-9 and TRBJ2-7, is DTGVSQNPRHKITKRGQNVTFRCDPISEHNRLYWYRQTLGQGPEFLTYFQNEAQLEKSRLLSDRFSAERPKGSFSTLEIQRTEQGDSAMYLCASSLPRIGSLSYEQYFGPGTRLTVT.

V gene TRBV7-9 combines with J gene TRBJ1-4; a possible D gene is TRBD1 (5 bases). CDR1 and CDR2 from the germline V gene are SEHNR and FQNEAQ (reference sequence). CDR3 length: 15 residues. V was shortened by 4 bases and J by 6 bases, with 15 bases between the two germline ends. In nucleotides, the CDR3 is TGTGCCAGCAGCTCCTGGGGCCCTGAAGATGAAAAACTGTTTTTT. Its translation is CASSSWGPEDEKLFF.

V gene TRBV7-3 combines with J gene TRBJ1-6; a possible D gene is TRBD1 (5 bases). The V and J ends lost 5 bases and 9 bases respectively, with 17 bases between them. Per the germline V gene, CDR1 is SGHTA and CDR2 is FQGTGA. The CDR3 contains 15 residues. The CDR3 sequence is CASSLDGGKGSPLHF. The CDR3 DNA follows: TGTGCCAGCAGCCTTGACGGGGGTAAAGGTTCACCCCTCCACTTT.

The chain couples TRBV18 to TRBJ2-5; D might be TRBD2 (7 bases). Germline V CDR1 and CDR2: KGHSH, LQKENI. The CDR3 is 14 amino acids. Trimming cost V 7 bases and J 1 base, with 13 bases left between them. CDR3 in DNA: TGTGCCAGCTTCGAAGGGGGGGGCCAAGAGACCCAGTACTTC. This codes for CASFEGGGQETQYF. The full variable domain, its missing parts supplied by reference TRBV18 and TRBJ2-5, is NAGVMQNPRHLVRRRGQEARLRCSPMKGHSHVYWYRQLPEEGLKFMVYLQKENIIDESGMPKERFSAEFPKEGPSILRIQQVVRGDSAAYFCASFEGGGQETQYFGPGTRLLVL.

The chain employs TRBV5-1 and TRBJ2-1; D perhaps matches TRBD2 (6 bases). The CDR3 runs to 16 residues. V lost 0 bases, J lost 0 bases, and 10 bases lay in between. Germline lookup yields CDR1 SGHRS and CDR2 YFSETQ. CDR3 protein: CASSLVGGRSYNEQFF. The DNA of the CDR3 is TGCGCCAGCAGCTTGGTCGGGGGACGCTCCTACAATGAGCAGTTCTTC.

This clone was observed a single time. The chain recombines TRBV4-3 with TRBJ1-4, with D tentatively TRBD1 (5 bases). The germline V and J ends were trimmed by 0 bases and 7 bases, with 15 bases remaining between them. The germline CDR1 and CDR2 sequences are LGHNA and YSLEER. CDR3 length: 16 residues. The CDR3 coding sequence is TGCGCCAGCAGCCAAGATTATGGGGCCCTCGTTGAAAAACTGTTTTTT. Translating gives CASSQDYGALVEKLFF.

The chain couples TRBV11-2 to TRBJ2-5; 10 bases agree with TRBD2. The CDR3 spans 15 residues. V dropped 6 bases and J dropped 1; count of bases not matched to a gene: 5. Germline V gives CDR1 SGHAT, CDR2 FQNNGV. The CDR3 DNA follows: TGTGCCAGCAGATTTACTAGCGGGATCCAAGAGACCCAGTACTTC. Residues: CASRFTSGIQETQYF.

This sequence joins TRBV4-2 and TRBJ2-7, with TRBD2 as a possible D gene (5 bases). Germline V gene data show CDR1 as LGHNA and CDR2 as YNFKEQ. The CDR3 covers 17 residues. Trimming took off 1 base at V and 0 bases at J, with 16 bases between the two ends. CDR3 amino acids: CASSQVAVRVSSYEQYF. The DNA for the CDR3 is TGTGCCAGCAGCCAAGTAGCAGTGAGGGTTAGCTCCTACGAGCAGTACTTC.

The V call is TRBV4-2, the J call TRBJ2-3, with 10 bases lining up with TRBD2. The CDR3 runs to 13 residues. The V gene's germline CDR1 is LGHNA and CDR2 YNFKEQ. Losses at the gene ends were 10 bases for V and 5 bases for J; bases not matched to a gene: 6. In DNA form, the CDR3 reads TGTGCCACCCTAGCGGGGGCGGGAGATACGCAGTATTTT. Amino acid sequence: CATLAGAGDTQYF.

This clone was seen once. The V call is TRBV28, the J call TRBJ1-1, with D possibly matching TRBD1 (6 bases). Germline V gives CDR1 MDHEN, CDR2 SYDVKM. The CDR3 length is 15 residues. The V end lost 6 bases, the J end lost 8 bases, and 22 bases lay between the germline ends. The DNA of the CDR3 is TGTGCCAGCAGCCTAGGGTGGGGGCAACCATCAGAAGCTTTCTTT. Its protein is CASSLGWGQPSEAFF.

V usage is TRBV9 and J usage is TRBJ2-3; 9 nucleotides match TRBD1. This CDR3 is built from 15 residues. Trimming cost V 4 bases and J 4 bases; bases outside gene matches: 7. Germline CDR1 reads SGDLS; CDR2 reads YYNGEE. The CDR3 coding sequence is TGTGCCAGCAGCCTTACAGGGGGCACGTCAGATACGCAGTATTTT. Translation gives CASSLTGGTSDTQYF.

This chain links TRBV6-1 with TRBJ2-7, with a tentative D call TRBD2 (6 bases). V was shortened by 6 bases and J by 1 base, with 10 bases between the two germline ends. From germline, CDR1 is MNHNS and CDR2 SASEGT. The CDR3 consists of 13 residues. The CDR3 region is CASRGLPSYEQYF. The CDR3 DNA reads TGTGCCAGCAGGGGACTGCCTTCCTACGAGCAGTACTTC.

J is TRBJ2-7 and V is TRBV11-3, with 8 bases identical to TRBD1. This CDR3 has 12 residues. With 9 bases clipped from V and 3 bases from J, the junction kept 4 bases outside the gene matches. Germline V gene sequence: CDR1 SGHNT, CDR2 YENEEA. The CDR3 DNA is TGTGCCAGGGCGGGACAGGACTACGAGCAGTACTTC. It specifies CARAGQDYEQYF. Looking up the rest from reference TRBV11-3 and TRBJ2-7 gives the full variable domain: EAGVVQSPRYKIIEKKQPVAFWCNPISGHNTLYWYLQNLGQGPELLIRYENEEAVDDSQLPKDRFSAERLKGVDSTLKIQPAELGDSAVYLCARAGQDYEQYFGPGTRLTVT.